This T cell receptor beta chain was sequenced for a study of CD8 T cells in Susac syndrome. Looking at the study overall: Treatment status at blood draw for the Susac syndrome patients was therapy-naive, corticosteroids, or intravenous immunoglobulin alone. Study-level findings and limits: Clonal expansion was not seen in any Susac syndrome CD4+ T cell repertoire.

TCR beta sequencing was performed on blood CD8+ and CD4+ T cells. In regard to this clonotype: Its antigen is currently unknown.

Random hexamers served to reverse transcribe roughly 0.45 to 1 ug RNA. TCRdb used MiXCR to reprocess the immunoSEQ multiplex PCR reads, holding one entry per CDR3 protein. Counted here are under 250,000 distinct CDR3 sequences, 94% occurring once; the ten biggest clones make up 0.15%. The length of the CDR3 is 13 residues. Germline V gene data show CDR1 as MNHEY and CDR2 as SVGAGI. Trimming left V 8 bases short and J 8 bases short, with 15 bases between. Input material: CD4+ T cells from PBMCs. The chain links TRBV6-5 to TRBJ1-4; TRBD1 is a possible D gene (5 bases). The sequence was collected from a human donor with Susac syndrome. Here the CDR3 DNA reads TGTGCCAGCGGTAGGACAATTCTGGAAAAACTGTTTTTT. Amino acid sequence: CASGRTILEKLFF.